Following are 9 T cell receptor beta chains from one sample sequenced in a study of cytomegalovirus exposure and HLA in healthy donors. The method was immunoSEQ multiplex PCR; TCRdb's version includes in-frame clones alone and lacks a portion of them. The sample contains some 130,000 clones, 70% to 85% of which appear only once. The sequenced sample was PBMCs. These receptors were taken from a man aged 25 to 40 in good health and CMV-seropositive.

This clone was detected only a few times. The rearrangement links TRBV10-3 to TRBJ2-1; TRBD1 might be the D (5 bases). The CDR3 consists of 11 residues. V was pared by 5 bases and J by 10 bases, with 9 bases between. The V gene's germline CDR1 is ENHRY and CDR2 SYGVKD. This CDR3 is CAISPDREQFF. The CDR3 bases are TGTGCCATCAGTCCTGACAGAGAGCAGTTCTTC.

V is TRBV7-3 and J is TRBJ1-2, with TRBD1 as a possible D gene (5 bases). Germline V gives CDR1 SGHTA, CDR2 FQGTGA. This CDR3 spans 15 amino acids. Trimming took off 5 bases at V and 2 bases at J, with 15 bases between the two ends. CDR3 in amino acids: CASSPTGSGNYGYTF. The DNA of the CDR3 is TGTGCCAGCAGCCCGACCGGGTCAGGGAACTATGGCTACACCTTC.

The genes are TRBV5-1 and TRBJ2-5, with D possibly TRBD2 on 7 matching bases. This CDR3 contains 16 residues. The V gene lost 0 bases and the J gene lost 5 bases, with 17 bases spanning the gap. The V gene's germline CDR1 is SGHRS and CDR2 YFSETQ. The CDR3 nucleotides are TGCGCCAGCAGCTTGGGAGGCAGGGGAGGGCAGGAGACCCAGTACTTC. Its translation: CASSLGGRGGQETQYF.

The CDR3 DNA reads as TGTGCCAGTAGTATTAGGCAGGGGAGCAATCAGCCCCAGCATTTT. Protein sequence: CASSIRQGSNQPQHF. The chain links TRBV19 to TRBJ1-5; maybe TRBD1 (6 bases). Germline V gene lookup returns CDR1 LNHDA and CDR2 SQIVND (reference sequence). The CDR3 is made up of 15 amino acids. V was clipped by 3 bases and J by 1 base, with 10 bases between them.

The V and J genes are TRBV4-1 and TRBJ2-7; 8 nucleotides line up with TRBD1. This CDR3 comprises 16 residues. Losses at the gene ends were 1 base for V and 2 bases for J; bases not matched to a gene: 7. Germline CDR1 reads MGHRA; CDR2 reads YSYEKL. This chain's CDR3 is CASSQAPGQATYEQYF. CDR3 DNA: TGCGCCAGCAGCCAAGCTCCGGGACAGGCCACCTACGAGCAGTACTTC.

This chain joins TRBV9 and TRBJ2-1, with D possibly being TRBD1 (5 bases). Trimming took 0 bases from V and 9 from J, leaving 7 bases between them. CDR1 is SGDLS and CDR2 is YYNGEE in the germline V gene. There are 12 residues in the CDR3. The CDR3, as DNA: TGTGCCAGCAGCGTAGTTCAGGGTGAGCAGTTCTTC. Protein product: CASSVVQGEQFF. Drawing the rest from reference TRBV9 and TRBJ2-1, the complete variable domain is DSGVTQTPKHLITATGQRVTLRCSPRSGDLSVYWYQQSLDQGLQFLIQYYNGEERAKGNILERFSAQQFPDLHSELNLSSLELGDSALYFCASSVVQGEQFFGPGTRLTVL.

This clone came up a few times. The CDR3 reads CASSRRGGADTQYF. The CDR3 DNA sequence: TGCGCCAGCAGCCGCCGAGGGGGCGCAGATACGCAGTATTTT. The V gene is TRBV5-1, the J gene TRBJ2-3, with TRBD1 matching 7 bases. The germline gives CDR1 SGHRS, CDR2 YFSETQ. The CDR3 sequence is 14 residues long. V trimming: 4 bases; J trimming: 4 bases; junction bases outside the gene matches: 6.

This clone has a single count. V is TRBV2 and J is TRBJ2-2; 14 nucleotides match TRBD2. CDR1 SNHLY and CDR2 FYNNEI come from the germline V gene. With V trimmed by 4 bases and J by 5 bases, 0 bases remained unmatched. The CDR3 consists of 15 residues. In DNA, the CDR3 is TGTGCCAGCAGTGGGACTAGCGGGAGGACCGGGGAGCTGTTTTTT. This codes for CASSGTSGRTGELFF.

V and J are TRBV5-1 and TRBJ2-7, with a tentative D call TRBD1 (6 bases). Deletions cut 4 bases from V and 3 bases from J, with 11 bases between. CDR1 SGHRS and CDR2 YFSETQ come from the germline V gene. The CDR3 has 13 residues. The CDR3 coding sequence is TGCGCCAGCAGCCAAGGGGGAAACTACGAGCAGTACTTC. It specifies CASSQGGNYEQYF.